This TCR beta chain was profiled in a study of Ad26.COV2.S vaccination and SARS-CoV-2 variants. Comments on this clone: Antigen unknown. The same CDR3 arises from other DNA sequences in this sample as well.

Germline CDR1 and CDR2: SGHTA and FQGTGA. With 0 bases removed from V and 0 bases from J, the gap between germline ends came to 6 bases. This CDR3 is 15 amino acids long. Treatment indicated: some 19 received Ad26.COV2.S at low or high dose, single or two shots; 5 received placebo; per-sample allocation not given. Samples were taken on day 63 after the first vaccine or placebo injection. Study outcomes and limitations: Analyses that measured TCR breadth and depth may have underestimated total T cell responses.

Repertoires were generated with immunoSEQ multiplex PCR, while TCRdb's copy carries only in-frame clones and drops some. The table has around 450,000 clones, less than 95% seen once. The V and J genes are TRBV7-3 and TRBJ2-1, with D hard to call. The receptor's source is a person aged 18-65 years who received the Ad26.COV2.S COVID-19 vaccine or a placebo. The sequencing used peripheral blood, collected in a trial of Ad26.COV2.S vaccine versus placebo. CDR3 amino acids: CASSLTGSSYNEQFF. In DNA, the CDR3 is TGTGCCAGCAGCTTAACGGGTAGCTCCTACAATGAGCAGTTCTTC.